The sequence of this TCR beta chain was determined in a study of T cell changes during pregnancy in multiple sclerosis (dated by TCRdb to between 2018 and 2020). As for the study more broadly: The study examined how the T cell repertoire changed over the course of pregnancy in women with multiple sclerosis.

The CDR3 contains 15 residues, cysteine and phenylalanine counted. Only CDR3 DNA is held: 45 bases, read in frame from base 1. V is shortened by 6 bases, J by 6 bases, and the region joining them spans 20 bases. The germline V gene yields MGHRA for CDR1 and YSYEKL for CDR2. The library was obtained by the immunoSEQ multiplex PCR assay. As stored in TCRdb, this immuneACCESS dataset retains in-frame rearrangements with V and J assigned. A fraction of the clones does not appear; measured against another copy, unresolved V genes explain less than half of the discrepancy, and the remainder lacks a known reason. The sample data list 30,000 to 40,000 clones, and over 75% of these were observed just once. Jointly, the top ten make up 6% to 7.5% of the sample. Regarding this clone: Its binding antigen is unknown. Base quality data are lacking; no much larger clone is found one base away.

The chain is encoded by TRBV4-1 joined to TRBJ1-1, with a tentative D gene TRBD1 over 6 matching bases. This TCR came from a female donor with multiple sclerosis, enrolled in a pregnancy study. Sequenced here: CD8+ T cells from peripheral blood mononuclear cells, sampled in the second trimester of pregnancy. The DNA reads TGCGCCAGCAGACTTGTCCCGGGACATAGCGCTGAAGCTTTCTTT. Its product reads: CASRLVPGHSAEAFF.